This entry lists 15 T cell receptor beta chains sequenced from one sample in a study of blood T cell repertoires in COVID-19. The protocol was immunoSEQ multiplex PCR, while the TCRdb copy is restricted to in-frame clones and leaves out a portion. This table holds about 440,000 clones, around 89% found once. Sequences were obtained from peripheral blood. All receptors come from a woman between 25 and 40 years old with acute or convalescent COVID-19.

The chain links TRBV29-1 to TRBJ1-2; 7 nucleotides match TRBD1. Losses at the gene ends were 3 bases for V and 9 bases for J; bases not matched to a gene: 10. This CDR3 has 13 amino acids. Germline-derived CDR1 and CDR2 are SQVTM and ANQGSEA. The CDR3 DNA reads as TGCAGCGTTGATTACCAGGGGGTCGATAGCTACACCTTC. Its protein product is CSVDYQGVDSYTF.

The chain recombines TRBV10-3 with TRBJ1-5; 9 bases are shared with TRBD1. The CDR3 has 15 residues. Germline V gene sequence: CDR1 ENHRY, CDR2 SYGVKD. The V gene end was trimmed by 4 bases and the J gene end by 4 bases; junction bases not matched to a gene: 5. CDR3 amino acids: CAISGGQGYNQPQHF. CDR3 coding DNA: TGTGCCATCAGTGGGGGACAGGGATATAATCAGCCCCAGCATTTT.

The V gene is TRBV4-2, the J gene TRBJ2-7; 7 nucleotides line up with TRBD1. The CDR3 runs 14 residues. Germline V CDR1 and CDR2: LGHNA, YNFKEQ. With 4 bases clipped from V and 2 bases from J, the junction kept 5 bases outside the gene matches. CDR3 DNA: TGTGCCAGCAGCCTGGACAGGCGGGCCTACGAGCAGTACTTC. It is translated as CASSLDRRAYEQYF.

This chain links TRBV9 with TRBJ1-5; D not certain. Germline CDR1 and CDR2: SGDLS and YYNGEE. V gave up 0 bases and J gave up 0 bases, with 7 bases separating them. The length of the CDR3 is 15 residues. CDR3 DNA: TGTGCCAGCAGCGTAGACAGTTTTAGCAATCAGCCCCAGCATTTT. This translates into CASSVDSFSNQPQHF.

The chain carries TRBV9 and TRBJ2-2, with D unclear. The germline V gene has CDR1 SGDLS and CDR2 YYNGEE. Trimming shortened V by 2 bases and J by 0 bases, and 11 bases separated the two germline ends. The CDR3 is 16 residues long. The CDR3 DNA reads TGTGCCAGCAGCGTCCGGGTGAAGGCGAACACCGGGGAGCTGTTTTTT. Translated, it gives CASSVRVKANTGELFF. Drawing the rest from reference TRBV9 and TRBJ2-2, the complete variable domain is DSGVTQTPKHLITATGQRVTLRCSPRSGDLSVYWYQQSLDQGLQFLIQYYNGEERAKGNILERFSAQQFPDLHSELNLSSLELGDSALYFCASSVRVKANTGELFFGEGSRLTVL.

The chain couples TRBV6-5 to TRBJ1-1; 7 bases line up with TRBD1. The germline gives CDR1 MNHEY, CDR2 SVGAGI. The CDR3 covers 13 residues. V shed 5 bases and J 6 bases; nucleotides not matched to a gene: 6. For the CDR3, the DNA is TGTGCCAGCAGTCAACAGGGGTTCTCTGAAGCTTTCTTT. Its protein product is CASSQQGFSEAFF.

A word on this clone: One end of the junction is discordant with germline, which a read error may explain. This chain joins TRBV10-2 and TRBJ1-2; weak D call: TRBD1 (5 bases). The CDR3 spans 13 residues. Per germline, CDR1 WSHSY and CDR2 SAAADI. This CDR3 is CASTQGLNYGYTF. CDR3 sequence (DNA): TGCGCAAGCACCCAGGGTCTTAACTATGGCTACACCTTC.

The chain links TRBV5-1 to TRBJ1-1; 8 bases match TRBD1. The CDR3 contains 14 residues. CDR1 is SGHRS and CDR2 is YFSETQ in the germline V gene. After removal of 4 bases from V and 4 bases from J, the junction contained 6 bases not matched to a gene. The CDR3, as DNA: TGCGCCAGCAGCGGAGGGACAGGCATCACTGAAGCTTTCTTT. Translated: CASSGGTGITEAFF.

The CDR3 here is CASSPRDSTNEKLFF. For the CDR3, the DNA is TGCGCCAGCAGCCCTCGGGATTCAACTAATGAAAAACTGTTTTTT. The chain has TRBV4-1 and TRBJ1-4; D gene uncertain. This CDR3 has 15 amino acids. Germline CDR1 MGHRA, CDR2 YSYEKL. The V end lost 4 bases, the J end lost 0 bases, and 9 bases lay between the germline ends.

CDR3 nucleotide sequence: TGTGCCAGCAGCTTAAGGCAGGGAATTGTTTACGAGCAGTACTTC. Its protein is CASSLRQGIVYEQYF. The gene calls are TRBV5-6 and TRBJ2-7, with D possibly being TRBD1 (5 bases). The CDR3 sequence is 15 residues long. Germline lookup yields CDR1 SGHDT and CDR2 YYEEEE. The V end lost 2 bases, the J end lost 4 bases, and 16 bases lay between the germline ends. The variable domain in full, with the rest retrieved from reference TRBV5-6 and TRBJ2-7, is DAGVTQSPTHLIKTRGQQVTLRCSPKSGHDTVSWYQQALGQGPQFIFQYYEEEERQRGNFPDRFSGHQFPNYSSELNVNALLLGDSALYLCASSLRQGIVYEQYFGPGTRLTVT.

With respect to this clone: A read error may explain this, as a much larger clone is one base away. Additional DNA sequences in this sample encode the identical CDR3. The genes are TRBV7-8 and TRBJ2-7; 12 bases fit TRBD2. The CDR3 contains 17 residues. V was pared by 4 bases and J by 9 bases, with 16 bases of the junction left unmatched. In germline, CDR1 is SGHVS, CDR2 FQNEAQ. Here the CDR3 reads CASSSSLAGGATRGQYF. The CDR3 nucleotides are TGTGCCAGCAGCTCATCACTAGCGGGGGGAGCTACGAGGGGGCAGTACTTC.

This clone was observed a handful of times. V and J are TRBV19 and TRBJ2-1; D is possibly TRBD1 (5 bases). The CDR3 consists of 12 residues. Trimming took off 5 bases at V and 9 bases at J, with 11 bases between the two ends. Per the germline V gene, CDR1 is LNHDA and CDR2 is SQIVND (reference sequence). The CDR3 DNA is TGTGCCAGTAGTCAGGGAATAGTTGAGCAGTTCTTC. Translating it yields CASSQGIVEQFF.

The V gene is TRBV5-5, the J gene TRBJ2-1; 12 positions agree with TRBD2. CDR1 and CDR2 from the germline V gene are SGHKS and YYEKEE (reference sequence). V lost 2 bases and J lost 2; bases outside the gene matches: 2. The CDR3 sequence is 16 residues long. Here the CDR3 reads CASSFLAGGPYNEQFF. The CDR3 DNA follows: TGTGCCAGCAGCTTCCTAGCGGGGGGGCCCTACAATGAGCAGTTCTTC.

This chain uses TRBV6-5 with TRBJ1-2; D not resolved. CDR3 length equals 13 residues. The germline V gene encodes CDR1 MNHEY and CDR2 SVGAGI. V gave up 6 bases and J gave up 3 bases, with 11 bases separating them. CDR3 residues: CASSTDSDYGYTF. The CDR3 DNA reads as TGTGCCAGCAGCACGGACTCGGACTATGGCTACACCTTC.

This clone has a single count. The chain links TRBV19 to TRBJ2-7; possible D gene TRBD2, 5 bases. V lost 1 base, J lost 2 bases, and 12 bases lay in between. CDR1 is LNHDA, CDR2 SQIVND, per germline (reference sequence). CDR3 length: 15 residues. The CDR3 region has the DNA TGTGCCAGTAGTATAGTTGCCGGGGTCCCCTACGAGCAGTACTTC. Residues: CASSIVAGVPYEQYF.